Below, 9 T cell receptor beta chains from the same sample are listed, as sequenced in a study of blood T cells in healthy people across ages. With a J-beta primer mix and a sample-barcoded 5' primer, a second PCR ran about 7 to 12 cycles. TCRdb called the 5' RACE reads again in MiXCR, with one record for every CDR3 protein. The sample has around 650,000 distinct CDR3 sequences, roughly 32% seen once. Sequencing input: blood. All receptors come from a woman older than 75 in good health.

The table lists this clonotype with a few counts. The rearrangement links TRBV6-6 to TRBJ1-5; 10 positions agree with TRBD1. CDR1 MNHNY and CDR2 SVGAGI come from the germline V gene (reference sequence). Trimming cost V 5 bases and J 6 bases; bases outside gene matches: 13. This CDR3 comprises 17 residues. This CDR3 is CASSTPQGGQGIQPQHF. The CDR3, as DNA: TGTGCCAGCAGTACGCCTCAAGGGGGACAGGGGATTCAGCCCCAGCATTTT.

This clonotype was detected a few times. The J gene is TRBJ1-1, the V gene TRBV9; possibly TRBD1 for D (6 bases). The V end was cut by 0 bases, the J end by 5 bases, with 14 bases between. CDR3 length equals 15 residues. Germline CDR1 is SGDLS and CDR2 is YYNGEE. This chain's CDR3 is CASSVAGTRGTEAFF. The CDR3 nucleotides are TGTGCCAGCAGCGTAGCTGGGACTAGGGGGACTGAAGCTTTCTTT.

For the CDR3, the DNA is TGTGCCAGCAGGCCCTCTGGGGGTCGGAACACCGGGGAGCTGTTTTTT. Residues: CASRPSGGRNTGELFF. This chain joins TRBV7-2 and TRBJ2-2; D may correspond to TRBD1 or TRBD2 (5 bases each). The length of the CDR3 is 16 residues. V was shortened by 6 bases and J by 1 base, with 15 bases between the two germline ends. Germline V gene sequence: CDR1 SGHTA, CDR2 FQGNSA.

This clonotype was detected many times. The V gene is TRBV15, the J gene TRBJ2-3; D ambiguous. V gave up 1 base and J gave up 2 bases, with 7 bases separating them. CDR3 length equals 14 residues. Germline CDR1 reads LNHNV; CDR2 reads YYDKDF (reference sequence). This chain's CDR3 is CATSRGGNTDTQYF. The CDR3 region has the DNA TGTGCCACCAGCAGAGGTGGGAACACAGATACGCAGTATTTT.

This clonotype was counted a few times. The chain recombines TRBV9 with TRBJ1-1, with D unresolved. This CDR3 comprises 16 residues. V dropped 5 bases and J dropped 0 bases, with 17 bases sitting between them. Germline-derived CDR1 and CDR2 are SGDLS and YYNGEE. This CDR3 reads CASSPRANLMNTEAFF. DNA of the CDR3: TGTGCCAGCAGTCCGCGGGCGAACCTCATGAACACTGAAGCTTTCTTT.

This clonotype was seen ten or more times. The chain uses TRBV7-2 and TRBJ2-5; the match to TRBD2 covers 12 bases. Germline loops: CDR1 SGHTA, CDR2 FQGNSA. The CDR3 has 16 amino acids. The ends lost 5 bases at V and 5 bases at J; junction bases unmatched: 9. The CDR3 here is CASSRRLAGVGETQYF. CDR3 sequence (DNA): TGTGCCAGCAGCCGTCGACTAGCGGGGGTAGGGGAGACCCAGTACTTC.

Comments on this clonotype: A much more abundant neighbour one base away suggests this may be a read error. The chain recombines TRBV5-5 with TRBJ2-7; D not certain. This CDR3 has 14 residues. Trimming took 0 bases from V and 0 from J, leaving 7 bases between them. The germline V gene encodes CDR1 SGHKS and CDR2 YYEKEE (reference sequence). Written as DNA, the CDR3 is TGTGCCAGCAGCTTGGGGTCAGACTCCTACGAGCAGTACTTC. This translates into CASSLGSDSYEQYF. Drawing the rest from reference TRBV5-5 and TRBJ2-7, the complete variable domain is DAGVTQSPTHLIKTRGQQVTLRCSPISGHKSVSWYQQVLGQGPQFIFQYYEKEERGRGNFPDRFSARQFPNYSSELNVNALLLGDSALYLCASSLGSDSYEQYFGPGTRLTVT.

V usage is TRBV5-1 and J usage is TRBJ1-2, with D possibly TRBD1 on 5 matching bases. V gave up 2 bases and J gave up 0 bases, with 14 bases separating them. Germline assignment: CDR1 SGHRS and CDR2 YFSETQ. This CDR3 contains 16 residues. The CDR3 loop reads CASSFLPGTSNYGYTF. In DNA form, the CDR3 reads TGCGCCAGCAGCTTTTTGCCAGGGACGTCTAACTATGGCTACACCTTC. Supplemented by reference TRBV5-1 and TRBJ1-2, the full variable domain reads KAGVTQTPRYLIKTRGQQVTLSCSPISGHRSVSWYQQTPGQGLQFLFEYFSETQRNKGNFPGRFSGRQFSNSRSEMNVSTLELGDSALYLCASSFLPGTSNYGYTFGSGTRLTVV.

The rearrangement links TRBV6-5 to TRBJ1-5; 10 nucleotides match TRBD1. The length of the CDR3 is 14 residues. V lost 5 bases, J lost 5 bases, and 3 bases stayed unmatched. The germline gives CDR1 MNHEY, CDR2 SVGAGI. CDR3 coding DNA: TGTGCCAGCAGTAGACAGGGGGCTGATCAGCCCCAGCATTTT. It yields the protein CASSRQGADQPQHF.